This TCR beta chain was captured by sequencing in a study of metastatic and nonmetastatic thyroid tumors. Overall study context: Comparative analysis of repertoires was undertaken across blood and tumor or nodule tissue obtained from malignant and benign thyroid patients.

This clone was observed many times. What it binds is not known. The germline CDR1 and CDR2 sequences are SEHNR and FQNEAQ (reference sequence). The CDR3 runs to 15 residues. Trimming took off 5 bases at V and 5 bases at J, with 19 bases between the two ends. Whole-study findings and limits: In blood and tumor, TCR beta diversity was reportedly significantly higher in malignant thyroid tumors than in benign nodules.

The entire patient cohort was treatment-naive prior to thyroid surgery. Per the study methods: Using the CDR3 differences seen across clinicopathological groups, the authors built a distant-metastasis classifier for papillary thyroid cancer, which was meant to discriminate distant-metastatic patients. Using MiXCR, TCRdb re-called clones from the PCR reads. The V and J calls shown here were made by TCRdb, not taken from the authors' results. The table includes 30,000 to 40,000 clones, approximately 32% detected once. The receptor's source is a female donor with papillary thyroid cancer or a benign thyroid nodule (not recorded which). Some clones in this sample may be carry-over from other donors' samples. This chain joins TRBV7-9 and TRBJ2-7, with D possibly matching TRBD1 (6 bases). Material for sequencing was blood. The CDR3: CASSGGQPEINEQYF. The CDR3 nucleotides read TGTGCCAGCAGCGGGGGACAACCAGAGATCAACGAGCAGTACTTC.